The 26 T cell receptor beta chains listed next were all sequenced from one sample in a study of blood T cell repertoires in COVID-19. Generated by immunoSEQ multiplex PCR, the TCRdb table keeps only in-frame clones and is missing some. Of roughly 150,000 clones listed, roughly 91% were seen once; the top ten hold about 3.2%. Sequencing input: peripheral blood. Receptors originate from a man between 60 and 75 years old with active or convalescent COVID-19.

The CDR3 is CASSLSTGDLSVNEQFF. The CDR3 DNA follows: TGCGCCAGCAGCTTGTCAACAGGGGACCTGTCTGTGAATGAGCAGTTCTTC. The chain couples TRBV5-1 to TRBJ2-1; 7 nucleotides line up with TRBD1. Germline V lookup: CDR1 SGHRS, CDR2 YFSETQ. CDR3 size: 17 residues. V trimming: 1 base; J trimming: 7 bases; junction bases outside the gene matches: 14.

The rearrangement links TRBV5-5 to TRBJ1-1; D might be TRBD1 (6 bases). V gave up 0 bases and J gave up 5 bases, with 14 bases separating them. The CDR3 is made up of 15 amino acids. Germline V gives CDR1 SGHKS, CDR2 YYEKEE (reference sequence). The CDR3 region has the DNA TGTGCCAGCAGCTTGGCCGGGGGGCGTGTAACTGAAGCTTTCTTT. Its translation: CASSLAGGRVTEAFF.

The rearrangement uses TRBV5-5 and TRBJ2-1; 8 bases agree with TRBD2. This CDR3 comprises 16 residues. Looked up from germline, CDR1 is SGHKS and CDR2 is YYEKEE (reference sequence). J lost 7 bases, V lost 2 bases, and 11 bases had no gene match. For the CDR3, the DNA is TGTGCCAGCAGCTTTTTCGGAACGGGAGGGAGGAATGAGCAGTTCTTC. Its translation: CASSFFGTGGRNEQFF.

This clone occurred many times. This sequence joins TRBV7-2 and TRBJ2-2; 7 bases align to TRBD2. The V segment lost 4 bases and the J segment 4 bases; nucleotides outside the gene matches: 6. The germline V gene has CDR1 SGHTA and CDR2 FQGNSA. The CDR3 is 15 residues long. The CDR3 here is CASSSSGTTTGELFF. CDR3 DNA: TGTGCCAGCAGCTCCAGCGGGACCACCACCGGGGAGCTGTTTTTT.

Only one count was recorded for this clone. The chain joins TRBV19 to TRBJ1-5, with unresolved D. The length of the CDR3 is 15 residues. Trimming shortened V by 7 bases and J by 4 bases, and 17 bases separated the two germline ends. Germline loops: CDR1 LNHDA, CDR2 SQIVND (reference sequence). The CDR3 DNA reads as TGTGCCAGTAATTTTGTAATGGCAGATAATCAGCCCCAGCATTTT. Translated: CASNFVMADNQPQHF. The full variable domain, with the rest looked up from reference TRBV19 and TRBJ1-5, is DGGITQSPKYLFRKEGQNVTLSCEQNLNHDAMYWYRQDPGQGLRLIYYSQIVNDFQKGDIAEGYSVSREKKESFPLTVTSAQKNPTAFYLCASNFVMADNQPQHFGDGTRLSIL.

The J gene is TRBJ2-1, the V gene TRBV27, with 11 bases matching TRBD2. The CDR3 is made up of 17 amino acids. V shed 1 base and J 6 bases; nucleotides not matched to a gene: 8. In germline, CDR1 is MNHEY, CDR2 SMNVEV (reference sequence). The DNA of the CDR3 is TGTGCCAGCAGTTTATATAGCGGGAGGGCCCCCGGCAATGAGCAGTTCTTC. Residues: CASSLYSGRAPGNEQFF.

This chain links TRBV19 with TRBJ1-4; D is undetermined. CDR3 length equals 13 residues. The V gene lost 7 bases and the J gene lost 7 bases, with 13 bases spanning the gap. Germline V gives CDR1 LNHDA, CDR2 SQIVND (reference sequence). The CDR3: CASKRVSGEKLFF. The CDR3 region has the DNA TGTGCCAGTAAGAGGGTCTCCGGTGAAAAACTGTTTTTT.

The sample holds a few counts of this clone. The rearrangement links TRBV5-6 to TRBJ2-1; TRBD1 agrees at 7 bases. Germline assignment: CDR1 SGHDT and CDR2 YYEEEE. Trimming took 0 bases from V and 7 from J; bases not matched to a gene: 7. The CDR3 has 15 residues. The CDR3 loop is CASSLGTGAGNEQFF. The CDR3 nucleotides are TGTGCCAGCAGCTTGGGAACAGGGGCCGGTAATGAGCAGTTCTTC. The full variable domain, rest sourced from reference TRBV5-6 and TRBJ2-1, is DAGVTQSPTHLIKTRGQQVTLRCSPKSGHDTVSWYQQALGQGPQFIFQYYEEEERQRGNFPDRFSGHQFPNYSSELNVNALLLGDSALYLCASSLGTGAGNEQFFGPGTRLTVL.

The rearrangement joins TRBV7-3 to TRBJ2-1; 8 bases map to TRBD2. CDR1 and CDR2 from the germline V gene are SGHTA and FQGTGA. Unmatched junction bases numbered 9, after V lost 6 bases and J lost 2 bases. This CDR3 contains 16 residues. The CDR3 region has the DNA TGTGCCAGCAGTTCCATTAGCGGGGCTACCTACAATGAGCAGTTCTTC. Residues: CASSSISGATYNEQFF.

The chain uses TRBV10-2 and TRBJ2-5; TRBD1 agrees at 8 bases. The CDR3 consists of 15 residues. J lost 2 bases, V lost 6 bases, and 8 bases had no gene match. Germline-derived CDR1 and CDR2 are WSHSY and SAAADI. The chain's CDR3 is CASRWNRGEQETQYF. The CDR3 bases are TGCGCCAGCAGATGGAACAGGGGGGAACAAGAGACCCAGTACTTC.

The table lists this clone with many counts. The V gene is TRBV2, the J gene TRBJ1-1; the D is unclear. CDR3 length equals 12 residues. In germline, CDR1 is SNHLY, CDR2 FYNNEI. V was trimmed by 6 bases and J by 5 bases, leaving 10 bases between them. The CDR3 nucleotides read TGTGCCAGCAGGGAGGGCTCTACTGAAGCTTTCTTT. This codes for CASREGSTEAFF.

The rearrangement uses TRBV19 and TRBJ1-5; D gene ambiguous. Germline V gives CDR1 LNHDA, CDR2 SQIVND (reference sequence). The CDR3 runs to 13 residues. Trimming cost V 5 bases and J 4 bases, with 9 bases left between them. CDR3 sequence (DNA): TGTGCCAGTAGTCCCAGTATGAATCAGCCCCAGCATTTT. It codes for CASSPSMNQPQHF. The complete variable domain, with remaining parts taken from reference TRBV19 and TRBJ1-5, reads DGGITQSPKYLFRKEGQNVTLSCEQNLNHDAMYWYRQDPGQGLRLIYYSQIVNDFQKGDIAEGYSVSREKKESFPLTVTSAQKNPTAFYLCASSPSMNQPQHFGDGTRLSIL.

This clone occurred once. The chain recombines TRBV5-1 with TRBJ2-7; the D gene is possibly TRBD1 (6 bases). Germline CDR1 reads SGHRS; CDR2 reads YFSETQ. V was pared by 4 bases and J by 2 bases, with 13 bases between. This CDR3 comprises 14 residues. The CDR3 nucleotides read TGCGCCAGCAGCCTACCAGGGGATCCCTACGAGCAGTACTTC. Amino acids: CASSLPGDPYEQYF.

This chain connects TRBV28 to TRBJ1-3; D unclear. The CDR3 loop spans 15 amino acids. V dropped 5 bases and J dropped 0 bases, with 11 bases sitting between them. Germline loops: CDR1 MDHEN, CDR2 SYDVKM. The DNA of the CDR3 is TGTGCCAGCAGTCTAACACAGCTCTCTGGAAACACCATATATTTT. Translated, it gives CASSLTQLSGNTIYF.

The rearrangement uses TRBV3-1 (or the pseudogene TRBV3-2) and TRBJ1-6; D unresolved. Germline V gene lookup returns CDR1 LGHDT and CDR2 YNNKEL (reference sequence). The CDR3 contains 15 residues. Trimming pared 0 bases from V and 10 bases from J, leaving 13 bases between. For the CDR3, the DNA is TGTGCCAGCAGCCAAGATTGGCGAGGAGAGTCACCCCTCCACTTT. Translating gives CASSQDWRGESPLHF.

The chain links TRBV7-6 to TRBJ1-1, with TRBD1 as a possible D gene (6 bases). CDR1 and CDR2 from the germline V gene are SGHVS and FNYEAQ. This CDR3 has 15 residues. V was cut by 5 bases and J by 1 base, with 14 bases left in between. The CDR3: CASSPGHGPNTEAFF. DNA of the CDR3: TGTGCCAGCAGCCCGGGACACGGACCGAACACTGAAGCTTTCTTT.

The chain combines TRBV7-3 with TRBJ1-1; tentative D call: TRBD1 (5 bases). Between the trimmed V and J ends, which lost 2 bases and 0 bases, there was a span of 7 bases. CDR1 SGHTA and CDR2 FQGTGA come from the germline V gene. This CDR3 comprises 14 residues. CDR3 in amino acids: CASSLQGLNTEAFF. The CDR3 region has the DNA TGTGCCAGCAGCTTACAGGGCCTGAACACTGAAGCTTTCTTT.

The rearrangement joins TRBV6-5 to TRBJ1-1; unclear D gene. Germline CDR1 is MNHEY and CDR2 is SVGAGI. The CDR3 has 13 residues. Trimming shortened V by 8 bases and J by 3 bases, and 13 bases separated the two germline ends. In nucleotides, the CDR3 is TGTGCCAGCGCCTTGGGAGGAGACACTGAAGCTTTCTTT. Translating gives CASALGGDTEAFF.

This clone was recorded only once. The chain combines TRBV6-6 with TRBJ2-7; TRBD2 matches 9 bases. The CDR3 has 15 residues. V lost 0 bases, J lost 3 bases, and 3 bases stayed unmatched. Germline assignment: CDR1 MNHNY and CDR2 SVGAGI (reference sequence). The CDR3 reads CASSYSLAGHYEQYF. CDR3 nucleotide sequence: TGTGCCAGCAGTTACTCCCTAGCGGGGCACTACGAGCAGTACTTC.

V usage is TRBV7-6 and J usage is TRBJ1-3, with a tentative D call TRBD1 (6 bases). From germline, CDR1 is SGHVS and CDR2 FNYEAQ. The CDR3 is 16 amino acids. V lost 0 bases and J 0 bases, leaving 9 bases between the germline ends. CDR3 coding DNA: TGTGCCAGCAGCTTAGCTGGGACAAACTCTGGAAACACCATATATTTT. This gives the protein CASSLAGTNSGNTIYF.

This clone was picked up one time. The V call is TRBV15, the J call TRBJ1-5; D might be TRBD1 (6 bases). Germline V gene lookup returns CDR1 LNHNV and CDR2 YYDKDF (reference sequence). CDR3 length equals 17 residues. V lost 2 bases and J 4 bases, leaving 18 bases between the germline ends. CDR3 region: CATSRFGGRGGNQPQHF. The CDR3 nucleotides read TGTGCCACCAGCAGATTCGGCGGGAGGGGGGGTAATCAGCCCCAGCATTTT.

The V call is TRBV29-1, the J call TRBJ1-2; weak D call: TRBD1 (5 bases). The CDR3 is made up of 14 amino acids. Germline lookup yields CDR1 SQVTM and CDR2 ANQGSEA. Trimming took off 7 bases at V and 0 bases at J, with 15 bases between the two ends. CDR3 in amino acids: CSASALTANYGYTF. CDR3 bases: TGCAGCGCCTCCGCACTGACAGCTAACTATGGCTACACCTTC.

The chain combines TRBV7-8 with TRBJ1-1, with 8 nucleotides matching TRBD1. Germline V CDR1 and CDR2: SGHVS, FQNEAQ. This CDR3 contains 15 residues. J gave up 1 base and V 2 bases, and 3 bases lay outside the gene matches. The CDR3 DNA reads TGTGCCAGCAGCTTAAGGACAGGGACGAACACTGAAGCTTTCTTT. This sequence encodes CASSLRTGTNTEAFF.

V usage is TRBV7-2 and J usage is TRBJ2-5; TRBD2 might be the D (6 bases). CDR3 length equals 16 residues. Trimming took 1 base from V and 0 from J, leaving 12 bases between them. Germline CDR1 reads SGHTA; CDR2 reads FQGNSA. The CDR3: CASSLGTTKYQETQYF. CDR3 nucleotides: TGTGCCAGCAGCTTAGGGACTACGAAGTACCAAGAGACCCAGTACTTC.

J is TRBJ2-1 and V is TRBV19; 8 positions match TRBD1. The germline gives CDR1 LNHDA, CDR2 SQIVND (reference sequence). V was clipped by 4 bases and J by 4 bases; unmatched bases: 6. The CDR3 covers 15 residues. Written as DNA, the CDR3 is TGTGCCAGTAGTAACGACAGGGGCCCATACAATGAGCAGTTCTTC. It specifies CASSNDRGPYNEQFF.

The chain employs TRBV9 and TRBJ2-1; D unresolved. The CDR3 covers 13 residues. Germline V CDR1 and CDR2: SGDLS, YYNGEE. Between the trimmed V and J ends, which lost 0 bases and 3 bases, there was a span of 4 bases. CDR3 nucleotide sequence: TGTGCCAGCAGCGTAGACAGCTACAATGAGCAGTTCTTC. Residues: CASSVDSYNEQFF. Complete variable domain (other parts from reference TRBV9 and TRBJ2-1): DSGVTQTPKHLITATGQRVTLRCSPRSGDLSVYWYQQSLDQGLQFLIQYYNGEERAKGNILERFSAQQFPDLHSELNLSSLELGDSALYFCASSVDSYNEQFFGPGTRLTVL.